This T cell receptor (beta chain) is from a study of OX40 agonist ivuxolimab in advanced cancers. Some clones are missing from TCRdb's copy, which holds only in-frame ones; the method was immunoSEQ multiplex PCR. Seen here are about 38,000 clones, about 80% observed once, and the top ten hold roughly 8%. This CDR3 has 17 amino acids. Deletions cut 6 bases from V and 0 bases from J, with 22 bases between. The germline V gene encodes CDR1 SGHKS and CDR2 YYEKEE (reference sequence). The chain links TRBV5-5 to TRBJ2-7, with D perhaps matching TRBD1 (6 bases). The source was CD4+ or CD8+ T cells sorted from blood, collected in a trial of the OX40 agonist ivuxolimab. This receptor was taken from an adult with an advanced solid tumor such as melanoma, head and neck, liver or kidney cancer. The CDR3 spells CASTVGRTGLLSYEQYF. The CDR3 DNA reads as TGTGCCAGCACCGTTGGAAGAACAGGGCTCCTCTCCTACGAGCAGTACTTC.